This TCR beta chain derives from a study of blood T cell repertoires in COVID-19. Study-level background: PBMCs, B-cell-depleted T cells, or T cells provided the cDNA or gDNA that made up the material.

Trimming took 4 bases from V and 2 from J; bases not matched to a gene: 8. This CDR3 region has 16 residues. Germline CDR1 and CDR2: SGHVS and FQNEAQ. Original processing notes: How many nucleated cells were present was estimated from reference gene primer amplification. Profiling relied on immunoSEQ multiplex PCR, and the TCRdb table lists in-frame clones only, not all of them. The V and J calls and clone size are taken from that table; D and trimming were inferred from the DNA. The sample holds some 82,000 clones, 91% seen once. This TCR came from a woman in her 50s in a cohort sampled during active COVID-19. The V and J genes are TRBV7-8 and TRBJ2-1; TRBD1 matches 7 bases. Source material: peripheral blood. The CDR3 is CASSSSRGFPYNEQFF. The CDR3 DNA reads TGTGCCAGCAGCTCTAGCAGGGGGTTCCCCTACAATGAGCAGTTCTTC.